The clone carrying this T cell receptor (beta chain) appeared many times. V lost 6 bases and J lost 1; bases outside the gene matches: 8. The CDR3 consists of 15 residues. In germline, CDR1 is SGHVS, CDR2 FQNEAQ. TCRdb analysed the reads with MiXCR anew, one entry per CDR3 protein. Of 200,000 to 300,000 distinct CDR3 sequences listed, about 12% are singletons. The data originate from a study of T cell repertoires in cytomegalovirus infection. Material for sequencing was PBMCs. The rearrangement links TRBV7-8 to TRBJ1-1; TRBD1 matches at 7 bases. The clonotype comes from a human donor in good health (CMV status not recorded). Some clones in this sample may be carry-over from other donors' samples. CDR3 DNA sequence: TGTGCCAGCAGACCCCCGGGACAGACGAACACTGAAGCTTTCTTT. Translated: CASRPPGQTNTEAFF.